Sequencing of this TCR beta chain was carried out in a study of cytomegalovirus exposure and HLA in healthy donors. Study-wide context: A later analysis reported the same platform for the 120 validation repertoires and the 666 first-cohort repertoires.

About this clone: Its antigen is currently unknown.

The germline V gene encodes CDR1 SEHNR and CDR2 FQNEAQ (reference sequence). With 5 bases removed from V and 4 bases from J, the gap between germline ends came to 15 bases. The CDR3 is 14 residues long. Donors were drawn from the approximately 110-subject validation cohort, separate from the 666-subject first cohort. Only in-frame clones appear in the TCRdb table, and some are missing; sequencing was by immunoSEQ multiplex PCR. Here the sample spans some 310,000 clones, around 90% being singletons. Notes on the study in general: Subsequent analysis found a tendency for first-cohort TCR clusters to co-occur within the 120 or so validation repertoires. TCR beta chains numbering some 160 were designated cytomegalovirus-associated.

The V gene is TRBV7-9, the J gene TRBJ2-7, with D possibly being TRBD2 (6 bases). The sequenced material came from PBMCs. The receptor was isolated from a man aged 25 to 40 in good health and CMV-seronegative. CDR3 sequence: CASSPPGLGYEQYF. Here the CDR3 DNA reads TGTGCCAGCAGCCCCCCGGGACTTGGGTACGAGCAGTACTTC.